This TCR beta chain is from a study of beta chain features in type 1 diabetes. Regarding the study as a whole: Possibly, sequencing cDNA over-represented cells that had high TCR expression levels. The study found moderately but significantly shorter TCRB CDR3s in all four CD4+ subsets of Type 1 diabetes patients.

Expressed TCRB transcripts were sequenced because the entire RNA isolate underwent reverse transcription. Method: immunoSEQ multiplex PCR; TCRdb's copy keeps in-frame clones and lacks some. The repertoire holds under 800,000 clones, with 15% to 17% as singletons. A word on this clone: Its antigen is not known.

Per the germline V gene, CDR1 is MNHEY and CDR2 is SMNVEV (reference sequence). Trimming cost V 5 bases and J 4 bases; bases outside gene matches: 14. This CDR3 is built from 17 residues. The chain combines TRBV27 with TRBJ2-1, with 7 bases that match TRBD1. Source material: naive CD4+ T cells from blood. The receptor comes from a man younger than 35 in good health. The DNA of the CDR3 is TGTGCCAGCAGTCGTCGACAGGGTGGAACGGAATACAATGAGCAGTTCTTC. It translates to CASSRRQGGTEYNEQFF.